At least ten counts were recorded for the clone carrying this T cell receptor beta chain. Its specificity is not known. Germline loops: CDR1 SGHNT, CDR2 YENEEA. Trimming took 5 bases from V and 3 from J, leaving 8 bases between them. The CDR3 is 13 residues long. TCR cDNA was made by 5'RACE template switching, adding a universal primer site and UMIs. TCRdb called the 5' RACE reads again in MiXCR, with one record for every CDR3 protein. The sample lists more than 55,000 distinct CDR3 sequences; 6.5% to 9% were seen once. This record comes from a study of T cells after yellow fever vaccination. Findings and limits, study-wide: Re-detected after boosting: most primary clones, more than 95% of CD4 and roughly 88% of CD8.

The chain has TRBV11-3 and TRBJ2-1; no clear D gene. The sample consisted of CD8+ T cells sorted from PBMCs, taken 15 days after the yellow fever booster vaccination. The sequence was collected from a young man who received the YFV17D yellow fever vaccine. CDR3 DNA sequence: TGTGCCAGCAGCCCGCGTGGCTACAATGAGCAGTTCTTC. Translating gives CASSPRGYNEQFF.